The 2 T cell receptor beta chains below were found in one sample sequenced in a study of liver allograft versus peripheral blood T cells. Turning to the study itself: Comparative analysis was performed on T cell receptor repertoires from transplanted livers and from recipients' peripheral blood.

TCRdb passed the reads through MiXCR, listing each CDR3 protein once. Here the sample spans about 580 distinct CDR3 sequences, approximately 17% being singletons. The receptor source for this set is a human patient who had a liver transplant. The graft donor may be the source of some T cells.

In the case of this clonotype: One base separates it from a far larger clone, so it is likely a read error. The rearrangement uses TRBV3-2 and TRBJ1-2; the table's D call, TRBD1, was not checked against the DNA. TRBV3-2 is classified as a pseudogene. CDR3 size: 15 residues. CDR3 sequence reads: CASSPSPGAPSGSTF. The CDR3 nucleotides are TGTGCCAGCAGCCCCTCCCCGGGGGCCCCCTCGGGCTCCACCTTC.

This clonotype was seen once. A far larger clone differs by one base, so this is likely a read error. The chain employs TRBV27 and TRBJ1-5, with D possibly TRBD1 on 5 matching bases. The CDR3 sequence is 14 residues long. Germline loops: CDR1 MNHEY, CDR2 SMNVEV (reference sequence). For the CDR3, the DNA is TGTGCCAGCCGTCCGGGGCGAAGGAATCAGTCCCAGCATTTT. As protein: CASRPGRRNQSQHF.